The present entry profiles one T cell receptor (beta chain) with its context. The data derive from a study of radiation and T cells in renal cell carcinoma. Trimming shortened V by 7 bases and J by 5 bases, and 14 bases separated the two germline ends. The germline CDR1 and CDR2 sequences are SGHTA and FQGNSA. This CDR3 has 13 amino acids. The method was immunoSEQ multiplex PCR; TCRdb's version includes in-frame clones alone and lacks a portion of them. The sample shows some 97,000 clones, roughly 82% of them seen only once. Time point in this sample: blood 4 weeks post-SBRT, at nephrectomy. Treatment described: 15 Gy SBRT to primary tumor, nephrectomy 4 weeks later. Nephrectomy followed 15 Gy stereotactic body radiation by 4 weeks.

The chain carries TRBV7-2 and TRBJ2-5, with D uncertain. The sequencing here drew on blood, taken from a patient whose treatment included radiotherapy and nephrectomy. The TCR was taken from a man between 60 and 75 years old with renal cell carcinoma. The CDR3 protein is CASTRQLVETQYF. CDR3 sequence (DNA): TGTGCCAGCACCCGACAATTGGTTGAGACCCAGTACTTC.